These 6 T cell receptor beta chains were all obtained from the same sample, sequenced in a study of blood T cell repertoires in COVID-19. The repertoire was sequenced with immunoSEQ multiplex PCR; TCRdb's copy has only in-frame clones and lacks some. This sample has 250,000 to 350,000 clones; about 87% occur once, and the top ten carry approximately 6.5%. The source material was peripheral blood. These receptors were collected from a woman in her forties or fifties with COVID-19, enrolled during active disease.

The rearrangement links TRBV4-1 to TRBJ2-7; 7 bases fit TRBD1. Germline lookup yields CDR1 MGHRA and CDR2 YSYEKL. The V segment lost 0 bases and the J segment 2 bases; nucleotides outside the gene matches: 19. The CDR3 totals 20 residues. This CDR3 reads CASSQDRGGLRKPGAYEQYF. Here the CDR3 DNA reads TGCGCCAGCAGCCAAGATAGAGGGGGCTTACGCAAACCGGGCGCCTACGAGCAGTACTTC.

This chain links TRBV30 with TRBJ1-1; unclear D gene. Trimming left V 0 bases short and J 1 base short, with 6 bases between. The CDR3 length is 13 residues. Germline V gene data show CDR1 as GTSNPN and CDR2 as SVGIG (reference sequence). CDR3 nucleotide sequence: TGTGCCTGGAGTGTGACACAGAACACTGAAGCTTTCTTT. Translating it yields CAWSVTQNTEAFF.

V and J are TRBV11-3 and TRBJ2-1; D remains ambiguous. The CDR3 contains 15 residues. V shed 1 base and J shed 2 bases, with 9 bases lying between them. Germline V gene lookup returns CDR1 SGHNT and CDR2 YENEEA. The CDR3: CASSLVPGTYNEQFF. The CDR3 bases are TGTGCCAGCAGCTTAGTTCCAGGAACCTACAATGAGCAGTTCTTC.

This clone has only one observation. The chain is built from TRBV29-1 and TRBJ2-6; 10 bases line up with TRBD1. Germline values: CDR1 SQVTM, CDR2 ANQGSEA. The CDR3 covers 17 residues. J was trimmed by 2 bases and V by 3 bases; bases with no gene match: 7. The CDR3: CSVEPGQGRAGANVLTF. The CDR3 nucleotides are TGCAGCGTTGAGCCGGGACAGGGGAGAGCTGGGGCCAACGTCCTGACTTTC.

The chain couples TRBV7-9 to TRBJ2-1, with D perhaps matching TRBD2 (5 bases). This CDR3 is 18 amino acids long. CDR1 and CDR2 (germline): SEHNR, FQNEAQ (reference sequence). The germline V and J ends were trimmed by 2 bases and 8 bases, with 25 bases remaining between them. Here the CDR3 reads CASSLPGFDSLARDEQFF. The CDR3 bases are TGTGCCAGCAGCTTACCGGGATTCGACTCCCTGGCTCGGGATGAGCAGTTCTTC.

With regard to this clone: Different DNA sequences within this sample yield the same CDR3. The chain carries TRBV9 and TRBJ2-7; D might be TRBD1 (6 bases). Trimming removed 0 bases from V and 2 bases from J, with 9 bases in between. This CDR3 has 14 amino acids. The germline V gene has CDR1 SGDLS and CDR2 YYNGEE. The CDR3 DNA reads TGTGCCAGCAGCGTAGGAGGGGGAACCTACGAGCAGTACTTC. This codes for CASSVGGGTYEQYF.